Shown below are 19 T cell receptor beta chains from a single sample sequenced in a study of blood T cells in healthy people across ages. For the second PCR, which ran for roughly 6 to 12 cycles, a sample-barcoded 5' primer and a J-beta primer mix were used. In TCRdb, the 5' RACE reads were re-called with MiXCR into one record per CDR3 protein. This sample has about 1,500,000 distinct CDR3 sequences, with 28% found just once. The sequenced sample was blood. The receptors originated from a woman aged 30 to 39 in good health.

This clonotype was seen ten or more times. The chain is built from TRBV6-6 and TRBJ2-7; TRBD1 agrees at 7 bases. From germline, CDR1 is MNHNY and CDR2 SVGAGI (reference sequence). CDR3 size: 12 residues. The trim removed 7 bases at V and 3 bases at J, leaving 3 bases unmatched. Written as DNA, the CDR3 is TGTGCCAGCAAGCGACAGGGCTACGAGCAGTACTTC. It yields the protein CASKRQGYEQYF.

This clonotype came up many times. Compared with germline, one end of the junction differs, possibly owing to a read error. The CDR3, as DNA: TGTGCCAGCAGCTTGGCCGACGGGTACGAGCAGTACTTC. Translated: CASSLADGYEQYF. The chain carries TRBV5-1 and TRBJ2-7; no clear D gene. Germline loops: CDR1 SGHRS, CDR2 YFSETQ. The CDR3 loop spans 13 amino acids.

The chain is built from TRBV7-2 and TRBJ1-5, with D hard to call. The CDR3 sequence is 13 residues long. V dropped 1 base and J dropped 6 bases, with 7 bases sitting between them. From germline, CDR1 is SGHTA and CDR2 FQGNSA. The CDR3 DNA is TGTGCCAGCAGCTTAGGTGCGACTCAGCCCCAGCATTTT. Its protein product is CASSLGATQPQHF.

V gene TRBV7-9 combines with J gene TRBJ2-7; 9 bases align to TRBD1. The CDR3 spans 16 residues. V lost 5 bases and J lost 3; bases outside the gene matches: 11. Germline V CDR1 and CDR2: SEHNR, FQNEAQ (reference sequence). The CDR3 spells CASSRPPGDRDYEQYF. CDR3 sequence (DNA): TGTGCCAGCAGCCGACCCCCAGGGGACAGGGACTACGAGCAGTACTTC. Supplemented by reference TRBV7-9 and TRBJ2-7, the full variable domain reads DTGVSQNPRHKITKRGQNVTFRCDPISEHNRLYWYRQTLGQGPEFLTYFQNEAQLEKSRLLSDRFSAERPKGSFSTLEIQRTEQGDSAMYLCASSRPPGDRDYEQYFGPGTRLTVT.

V is TRBV28 and J is TRBJ1-1; maybe TRBD1 (6 bases). V was pared by 3 bases and J by 2 bases, with 10 bases between. This CDR3 has 14 amino acids. Germline lookup yields CDR1 MDHEN and CDR2 SYDVKM. CDR3 DNA: TGTGCCAGCAGTTTTAGGGGGAGTAACACTGAAGCTTTCTTT. Translated: CASSFRGSNTEAFF.

This sequence joins TRBV12-3 or TRBV12-4 and TRBJ2-5, with TRBD2 matching 10 bases. The last part of the DNA fits TRBJ2-7 better; the J call may be wrong. The CDR3 has 16 residues. This chain's CDR3 is CASSQVRAGGPGEQYF. The DNA for the CDR3 is TGTGCCAGCAGCCAAGTTAGAGCGGGAGGGCCGGGCGAGCAGTACTTC.

This clonotype was observed a handful of times. The CDR3 nucleotides are TGCAGTGCTAGAGATTTACCGGGTTTGCATAAAAAACTGTTTTTT. It translates to CSARDLPGLHKKLFF. The chain has TRBV20-1 and TRBJ1-4; D is unresolved. Trimming cost V 0 bases and J 9 bases, with 17 bases left between them. The CDR3 is 15 amino acids. Germline V gene lookup returns CDR1 DFQATT and CDR2 SNEGSKA (reference sequence).

J is TRBJ2-3 and V is TRBV5-1; 7 bases align to TRBD2. CDR3 length: 14 amino acids. Germline-derived CDR1 and CDR2 are SGHRS and YFSETQ. With V trimmed by 4 bases and J by 4 bases, 6 bases remained unmatched. In nucleotides, the CDR3 is TGCGCCAGCAGCACCCAACTAGCGCCAGATACGCAGTATTTT. Protein sequence: CASSTQLAPDTQYF.

CDR3 residues: CSASPVLDYGYTF. For the CDR3, the DNA is TGCAGTGCTAGTCCGGTCTTGGACTATGGCTACACCTTC. The chain combines TRBV20-1 with TRBJ1-2; D gene ambiguous. The CDR3 runs 13 residues. The germline V gene encodes CDR1 DFQATT and CDR2 SNEGSKA (reference sequence). Trimming removed 3 bases from V and 3 bases from J, with 11 bases in between.

This chain uses TRBV18 with TRBJ2-7; D gene ambiguous. V was pared by 0 bases and J by 0 bases, with 15 bases between. Germline assignment: CDR1 KGHSH and CDR2 LQKENI. The CDR3 sequence is 17 residues long. The CDR3: CASSPPGNLISSYEQYF. The DNA of the CDR3 is TGTGCCAGCTCACCACCGGGAAACCTTATCAGCTCCTACGAGCAGTACTTC.

Of note for this clonotype: A much larger clonotype is one base distant, so this may be a read error. The chain is built from TRBV24-1 and TRBJ2-5; tentative D call: TRBD1 (6 bases). Germline V gives CDR1 KGHDR, CDR2 SFDVKD. This CDR3 region has 15 residues. CDR3: CATSDGGPLQETLYF. The CDR3, as DNA: TGTGCCACCAGTGATGGGGGCCCCCTCCAAGAGACCCTGTACTTC.

The chain is built from TRBV15 and TRBJ2-5; no firm D call. V was trimmed by 0 bases and J by 0 bases, leaving 5 bases between them. The CDR3 has 14 amino acids. Germline CDR1 and CDR2: LNHNV and YYDKDF (reference sequence). The CDR3 here is CATSRDLYQETQYF. In DNA form, the CDR3 reads TGTGCCACCAGCAGAGATCTTTACCAAGAGACCCAGTACTTC.

The chain employs TRBV20-1 and TRBJ2-3; D is possibly TRBD2 (6 bases). Per the germline V gene, CDR1 is DFQATT and CDR2 is SNEGSKA (reference sequence). Trimming took off 3 bases at V and 10 bases at J, with 11 bases between the two ends. There are 11 residues in the CDR3. CDR3 amino acids: CSASVREAQYF. The CDR3 nucleotides read TGCAGTGCTAGCGTTAGGGAGGCGCAGTATTTT.

This chain joins TRBV20-1 and TRBJ1-1; no definite D call. The CDR3 has 16 amino acids. Germline-derived CDR1 and CDR2 are DFQATT and SNEGSKA (reference sequence). V gave up 0 bases and J gave up 1 base, with 15 bases separating them. This CDR3 is CSARDYRPDRNTEAFF. The CDR3 DNA reads as TGCAGTGCTAGAGATTACAGACCGGACCGGAACACTGAAGCTTTCTTT.

This clonotype was counted ten times or more. This chain uses TRBV3-1 with TRBJ1-2; 7 positions match TRBD1. This CDR3 is built from 12 residues. Germline CDR1 and CDR2: LGHDT and YNNKEL (reference sequence). After removal of 4 bases from V and 12 bases from J, the junction contained 8 bases not matched to a gene. Here the CDR3 DNA reads TGTGCCAGCAGCCCTGGGACAGATGTGAACACCTTC. Protein: CASSPGTDVNTF.

The genes are TRBV21-1 and TRBJ1-2. TRBV21-1 corresponds to a pseudogene. This CDR3 has 10 amino acids. The CDR3, as DNA: TGTGCCAGCTCAGATGGTGGCTACACCTTC. This gives the protein CASSDGGYTF.

In regard to this clonotype: One junction end disagrees with the germline gene, perhaps due to a read error. V is TRBV27 and J is TRBJ2-1, with D possibly matching TRBD2 (8 bases). The CDR3 is 16 residues long. Germline CDR1 and CDR2: MNHEY and SMNVEV (reference sequence). CDR3 protein: CAGSGTAGDPRYEQFF. CDR3 DNA sequence: TGTGCCGGCAGTGGGACAGCGGGAGACCCTCGTTATGAGCAGTTCTTC.

This clonotype was detected ten times or more. The CDR3 bases are TGTGCCAGCAGTATCGTCGCCGGGAGATCTTATGATACGCAGTATTTT. The encoded protein is CASSIVAGRSYDTQYF. The chain links TRBV12-3 or TRBV12-4 to TRBJ2-3; D perhaps matches TRBD2 (6 bases). The CDR3 spans 16 residues. The V end lost 5 bases, the J end lost 6 bases, and 21 bases lay between the germline ends.

This clonotype was seen more than once but under ten times. This chain links TRBV5-1 with TRBJ2-3, with D maybe TRBD1 (6 bases). This CDR3 contains 16 residues. The V gene's germline CDR1 is SGHRS and CDR2 YFSETQ. The V end was cut by 7 bases, the J end by 3 bases, with 21 bases between. The CDR3 DNA reads as TGCGCCAGCGGTTCACCGCAGGGGTTGGGTACAGATACGCAGTATTTT. It yields the protein CASGSPQGLGTDTQYF.